This TCR beta chain was captured by sequencing in a study of cytomegalovirus exposure and HLA in healthy donors. Study-wide results and caveats: The study found most TCR sequences rare, yet found some public TCRs in many donors. A later analysis showed that HLA-associated TCR beta chains had undergone more clonal expansion than equally common others.

Note on this clone: No antigen is known for it.

Primers included in the PCR were 60 Vbeta and 13 Jbeta primers. Some clones are missing from TCRdb's copy, which holds only in-frame ones; the method was immunoSEQ multiplex PCR. The profile covers about 140,000 clones, with 88% appearing a single time and around 0.5% taken by the ten largest. The CDR3 is made up of 16 amino acids. The trim removed 3 bases at V and 5 bases at J, leaving 13 bases unmatched. Per the germline V gene, CDR1 is MGHRA and CDR2 is YSYEKL. This sequence was found in a woman aged 40 to 55 in good health and CMV-seronegative. The chain is built from TRBV4-1 and TRBJ2-7; 7 nucleotides match TRBD1. The specimen sequenced was PBMCs. CDR3 region: CASSQAFGDSSDEQYF. The CDR3, as DNA: TGCGCCAGCAGCCAGGCTTTCGGGGACAGTTCTGACGAGCAGTACTTC.